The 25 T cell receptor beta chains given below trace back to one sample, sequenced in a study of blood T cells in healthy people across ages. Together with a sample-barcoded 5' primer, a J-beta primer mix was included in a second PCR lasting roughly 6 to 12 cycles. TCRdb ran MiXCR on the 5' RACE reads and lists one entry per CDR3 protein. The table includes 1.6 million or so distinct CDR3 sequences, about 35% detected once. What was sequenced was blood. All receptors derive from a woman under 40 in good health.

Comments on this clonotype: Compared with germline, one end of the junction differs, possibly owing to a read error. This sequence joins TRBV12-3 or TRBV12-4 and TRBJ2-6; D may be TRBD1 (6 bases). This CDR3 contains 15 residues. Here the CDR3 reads CASTFRGSGATVLTF. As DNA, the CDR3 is TGTGCCAGCACTTTTAGGGGATCAGGGGCCACCGTCCTGACTTTC.

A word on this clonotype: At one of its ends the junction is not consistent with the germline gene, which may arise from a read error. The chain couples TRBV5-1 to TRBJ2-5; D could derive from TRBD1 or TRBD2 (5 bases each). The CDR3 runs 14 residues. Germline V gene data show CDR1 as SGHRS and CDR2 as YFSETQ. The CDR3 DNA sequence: TGTGCCAGCAGCTTGGGACCAAGACAGGAGACCCAGTACTTC. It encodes CASSLGPRQETQYF. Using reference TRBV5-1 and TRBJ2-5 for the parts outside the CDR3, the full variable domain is KAGVTQTPRYLIKTRGQQVTLSCSPISGHRSVSWYQQTPGQGLQFLFEYFSETQRNKGNFPGRFSGRQFSNSRSEMNVSTLELGDSALYLCASSLGPRQETQYFGPGTRLLVL.

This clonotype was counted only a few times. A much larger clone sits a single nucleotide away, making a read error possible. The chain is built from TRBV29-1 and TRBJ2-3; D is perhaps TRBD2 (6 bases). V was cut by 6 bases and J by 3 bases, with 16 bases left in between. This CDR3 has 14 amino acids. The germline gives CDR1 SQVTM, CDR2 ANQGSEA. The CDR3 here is CSVAGREITDTQYF. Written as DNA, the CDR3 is TGCAGCGTCGCGGGAAGGGAAATAACAGATACGCAGTATTTT.

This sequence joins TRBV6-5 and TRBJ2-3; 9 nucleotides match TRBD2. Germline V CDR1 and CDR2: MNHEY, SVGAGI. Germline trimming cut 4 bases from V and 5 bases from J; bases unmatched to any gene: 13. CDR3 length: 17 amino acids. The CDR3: CASSSPTSGGMKDTQYF. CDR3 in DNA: TGTGCCAGCAGTTCCCCCACGAGCGGGGGGATGAAAGATACGCAGTATTTT.

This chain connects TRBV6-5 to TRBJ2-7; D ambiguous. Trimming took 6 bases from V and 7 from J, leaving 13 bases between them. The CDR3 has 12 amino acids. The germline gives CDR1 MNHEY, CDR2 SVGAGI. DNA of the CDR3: TGTGCCAGCAGCCGCCAGGTCGGGGAGCAGTACTTC. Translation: CASSRQVGEQYF.

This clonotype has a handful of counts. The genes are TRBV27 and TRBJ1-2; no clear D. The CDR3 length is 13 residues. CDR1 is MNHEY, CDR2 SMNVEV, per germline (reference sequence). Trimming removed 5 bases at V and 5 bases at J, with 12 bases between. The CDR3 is CASSPFGNYGYTF. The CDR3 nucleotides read TGTGCCAGCAGTCCCTTCGGGAATTATGGCTACACCTTC.

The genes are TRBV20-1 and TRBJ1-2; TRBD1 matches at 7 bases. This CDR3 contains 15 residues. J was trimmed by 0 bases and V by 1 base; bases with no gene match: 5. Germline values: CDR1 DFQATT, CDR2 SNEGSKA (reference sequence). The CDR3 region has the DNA TGCAGTGCTAGAGCCCGGGACAGAACTAACTATGGCTACACCTTC. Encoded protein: CSARARDRTNYGYTF.

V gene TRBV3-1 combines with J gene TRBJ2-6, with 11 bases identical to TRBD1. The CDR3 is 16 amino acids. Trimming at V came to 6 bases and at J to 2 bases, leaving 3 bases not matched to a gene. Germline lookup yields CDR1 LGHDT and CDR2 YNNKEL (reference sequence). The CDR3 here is CASRWTGGAGANVLTF. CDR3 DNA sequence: TGTGCCAGCAGGTGGACAGGGGGCGCTGGGGCCAACGTCCTGACTTTC.

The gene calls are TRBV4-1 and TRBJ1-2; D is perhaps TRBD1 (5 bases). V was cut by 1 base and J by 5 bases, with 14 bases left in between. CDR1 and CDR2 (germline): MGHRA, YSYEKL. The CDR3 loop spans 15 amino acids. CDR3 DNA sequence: TGCGCCAGCAGCCAAGGCGAAGGATGGGGGTATGGCTACACCTTC. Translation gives CASSQGEGWGYGYTF.

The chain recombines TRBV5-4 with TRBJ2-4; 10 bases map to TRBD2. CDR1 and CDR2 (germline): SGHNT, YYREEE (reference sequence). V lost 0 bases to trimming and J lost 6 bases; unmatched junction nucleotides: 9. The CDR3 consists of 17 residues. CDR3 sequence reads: CASSLGLAGEEGNIQYF. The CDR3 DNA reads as TGTGCCAGCAGCTTGGGGCTAGCGGGAGAAGAGGGAAACATTCAGTACTTC. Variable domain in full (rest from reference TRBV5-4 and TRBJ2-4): ETGVTQSPTHLIKTRGQQVTLRCSSQSGHNTVSWYQQALGQGPQFIFQYYREEENGRGNFPPRFSGLQFPNYSSELNVNALELDDSALYLCASSLGLAGEEGNIQYFGAGTRLSVL.

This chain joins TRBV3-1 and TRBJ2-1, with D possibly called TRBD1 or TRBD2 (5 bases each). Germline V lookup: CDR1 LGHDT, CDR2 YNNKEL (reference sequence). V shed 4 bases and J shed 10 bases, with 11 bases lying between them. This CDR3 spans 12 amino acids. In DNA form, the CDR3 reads TGTGCCAGCAGCCCTGAGGGGTCGGAGCAGTTCTTC. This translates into CASSPEGSEQFF.

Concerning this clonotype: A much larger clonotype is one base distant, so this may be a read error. DNA of the CDR3: TGTGCCATCAGTGACCCGACTAGCGGGAATAGCGAGCAGTACTTC. Its translation is CAISDPTSGNSEQYF. This rearrangement joins TRBV25-1 to TRBJ2-7, with 11 bases that match TRBD2. Germline V gene data show CDR1 as MGHDK and CDR2 as SYGVNS. The CDR3 extends over 15 amino acids.

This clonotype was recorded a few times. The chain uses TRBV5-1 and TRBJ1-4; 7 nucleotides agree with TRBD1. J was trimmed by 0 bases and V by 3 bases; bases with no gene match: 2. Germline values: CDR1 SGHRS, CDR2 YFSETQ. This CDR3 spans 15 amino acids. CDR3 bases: TGCGCCAGCAGCTGGGGGACAGCAACTAATGAAAAACTGTTTTTT. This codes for CASSWGTATNEKLFF.

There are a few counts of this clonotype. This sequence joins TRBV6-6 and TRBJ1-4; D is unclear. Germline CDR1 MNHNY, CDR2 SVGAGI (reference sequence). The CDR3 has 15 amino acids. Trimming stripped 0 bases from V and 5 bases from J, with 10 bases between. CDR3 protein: CASSYSYSTNEKLFF. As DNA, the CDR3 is TGTGCCAGCAGTTACTCGTACAGCACCAATGAAAAACTGTTTTTT.

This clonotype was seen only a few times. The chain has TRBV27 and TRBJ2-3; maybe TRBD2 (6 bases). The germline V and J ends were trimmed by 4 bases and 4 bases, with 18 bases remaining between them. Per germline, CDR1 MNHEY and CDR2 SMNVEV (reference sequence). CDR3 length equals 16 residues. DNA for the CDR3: TGTGCCAGCAGTTCATGGCGGGGACTCCCTGCAGATACGCAGTATTTT. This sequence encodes CASSSWRGLPADTQYF.

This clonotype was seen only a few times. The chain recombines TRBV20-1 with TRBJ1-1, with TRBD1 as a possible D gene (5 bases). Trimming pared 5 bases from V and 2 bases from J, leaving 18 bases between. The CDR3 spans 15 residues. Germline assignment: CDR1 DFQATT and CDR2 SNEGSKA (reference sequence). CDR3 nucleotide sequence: TGCAGTGCTCCCATATATCGAGGGGTTAACACTGAAGCTTTCTTT. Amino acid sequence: CSAPIYRGVNTEAFF.

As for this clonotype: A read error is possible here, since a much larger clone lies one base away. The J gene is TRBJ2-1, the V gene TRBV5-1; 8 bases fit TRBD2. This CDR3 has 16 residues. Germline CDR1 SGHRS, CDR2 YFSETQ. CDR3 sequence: CACSPGARGANDEQFF. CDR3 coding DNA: TGCGCCTGCAGCCCCGGGGCGCGGGGGGCCAACGATGAGCAGTTCTTC.

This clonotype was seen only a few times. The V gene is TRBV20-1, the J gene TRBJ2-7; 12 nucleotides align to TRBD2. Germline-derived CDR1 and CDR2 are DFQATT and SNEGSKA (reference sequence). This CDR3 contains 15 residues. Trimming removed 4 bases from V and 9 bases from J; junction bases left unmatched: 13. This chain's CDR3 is CSATLAGGTRNAQYF. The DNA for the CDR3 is TGCAGTGCTACACTAGCGGGGGGAACACGAAACGCGCAGTACTTC.

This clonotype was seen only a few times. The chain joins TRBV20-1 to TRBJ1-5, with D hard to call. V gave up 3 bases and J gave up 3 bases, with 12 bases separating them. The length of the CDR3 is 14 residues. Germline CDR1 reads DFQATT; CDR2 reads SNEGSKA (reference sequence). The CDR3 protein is CSARGRAYNQPQHF. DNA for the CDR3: TGCAGTGCTAGGGGCCGGGCCTACAATCAGCCCCAGCATTTT.

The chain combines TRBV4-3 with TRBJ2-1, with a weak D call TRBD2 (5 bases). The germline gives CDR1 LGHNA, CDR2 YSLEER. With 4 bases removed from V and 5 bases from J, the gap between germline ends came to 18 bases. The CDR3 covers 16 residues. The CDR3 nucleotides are TGCGCCAGCAGCCCAGAACCGCGGGCTCGGGACAATGAGCAGTTCTTC. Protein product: CASSPEPRARDNEQFF.

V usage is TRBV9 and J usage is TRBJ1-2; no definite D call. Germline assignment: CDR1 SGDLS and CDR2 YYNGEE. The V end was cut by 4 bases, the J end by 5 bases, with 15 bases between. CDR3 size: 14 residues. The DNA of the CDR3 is TGTGCCAGCAGCTCCCCGGGAAATTCATATGGCTACACCTTC. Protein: CASSSPGNSYGYTF.

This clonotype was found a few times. As DNA, the CDR3 is TGCAGTGCTAGCGCCCTTCTAGCGGGCGTACAAGAGACCCAGTACTTC. Its translation: CSASALLAGVQETQYF. The chain has TRBV20-1 and TRBJ2-5; 8 positions match TRBD2. Looked up from germline, CDR1 is DFQATT and CDR2 is SNEGSKA (reference sequence). The junction had 11 bases not matched to a gene; V was cut back by 3 bases and J by 2 bases. The CDR3 sequence is 16 residues long.

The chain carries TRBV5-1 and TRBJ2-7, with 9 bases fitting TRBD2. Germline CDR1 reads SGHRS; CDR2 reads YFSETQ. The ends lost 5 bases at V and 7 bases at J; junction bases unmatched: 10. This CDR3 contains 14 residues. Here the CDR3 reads CASSMGGRDYEQYF. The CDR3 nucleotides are TGCGCCAGCAGTATGGGCGGGAGGGATTATGAGCAGTACTTC.

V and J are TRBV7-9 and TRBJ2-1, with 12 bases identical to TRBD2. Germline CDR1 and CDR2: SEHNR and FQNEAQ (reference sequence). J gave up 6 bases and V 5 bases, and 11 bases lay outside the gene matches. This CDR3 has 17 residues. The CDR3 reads CASSPGPGLAGSNEQFF. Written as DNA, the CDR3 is TGTGCCAGCAGCCCAGGGCCCGGACTAGCGGGGAGCAATGAGCAGTTCTTC.

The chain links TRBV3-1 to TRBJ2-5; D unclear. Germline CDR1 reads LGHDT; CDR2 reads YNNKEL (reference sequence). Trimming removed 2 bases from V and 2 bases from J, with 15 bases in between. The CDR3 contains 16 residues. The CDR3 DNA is TGTGCCAGCAGCCAACCGAAGGGTGTTCTTCAAGAGACCCAGTACTTC. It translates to CASSQPKGVLQETQYF.